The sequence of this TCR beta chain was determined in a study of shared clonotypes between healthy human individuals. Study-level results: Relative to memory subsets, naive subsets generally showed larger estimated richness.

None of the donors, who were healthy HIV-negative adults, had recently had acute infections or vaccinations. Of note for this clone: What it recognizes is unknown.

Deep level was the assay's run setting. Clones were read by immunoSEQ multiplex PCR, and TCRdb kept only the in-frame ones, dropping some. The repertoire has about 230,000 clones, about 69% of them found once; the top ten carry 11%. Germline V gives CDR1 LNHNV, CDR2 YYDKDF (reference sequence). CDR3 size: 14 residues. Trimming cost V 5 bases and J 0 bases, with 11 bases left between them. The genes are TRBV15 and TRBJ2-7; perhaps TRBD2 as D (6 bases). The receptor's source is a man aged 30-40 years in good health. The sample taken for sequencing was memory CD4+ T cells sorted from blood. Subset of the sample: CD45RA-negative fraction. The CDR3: CATSGGSFSYEQYF. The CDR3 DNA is TGTGCCACCAGCGGGGGGAGTTTCTCCTACGAGCAGTACTTC.